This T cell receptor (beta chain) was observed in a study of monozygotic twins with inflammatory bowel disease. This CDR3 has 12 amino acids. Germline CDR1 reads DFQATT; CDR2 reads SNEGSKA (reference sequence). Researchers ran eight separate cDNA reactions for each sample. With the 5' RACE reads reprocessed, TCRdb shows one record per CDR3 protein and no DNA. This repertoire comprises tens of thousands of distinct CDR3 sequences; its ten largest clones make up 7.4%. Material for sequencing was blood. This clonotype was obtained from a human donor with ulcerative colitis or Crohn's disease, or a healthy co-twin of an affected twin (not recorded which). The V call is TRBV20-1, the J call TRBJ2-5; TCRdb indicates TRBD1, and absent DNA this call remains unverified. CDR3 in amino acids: CSARWGGETQYF.